What follows are 31 T cell receptor beta chains derived from one specimen sequenced in a study of early stage breast cancer tumors. Assay: immunoSEQ multiplex PCR; the TCRdb copy retains only in-frame clones and omits some. The table records around 53,000 clones, 80% to 95% of them present only once. The sample consisted of blood. Receptors were obtained from a person aged 65 to 85 with breast cancer.

This clone appeared a single time. The CDR3 is CASSLLSQGYSPLHF. The CDR3 DNA reads TGCGCCAGCAGCTTGTTGTCCCAGGGGTATTCACCCCTCCACTTT. The rearrangement joins TRBV5-1 to TRBJ1-6; possibly TRBD1 for D (6 bases). V was trimmed by 1 base and J by 8 bases, leaving 13 bases between them. The length of the CDR3 is 15 residues. Germline V gene data show CDR1 as SGHRS and CDR2 as YFSETQ.

V is TRBV7-2 and J is TRBJ1-4; no clear D. The CDR3 totals 16 residues. The V and J ends lost 1 base and 0 bases respectively, with 9 bases between them. The V gene's germline CDR1 is SGHTA and CDR2 FQGNSA. The CDR3 loop reads CASSLGGGTTNEKLFF. As DNA, the CDR3 is TGTGCCAGCAGCTTAGGAGGCGGAACAACTAATGAAAAACTGTTTTTT.

The V gene is TRBV19, the J gene TRBJ2-7; the D gene is possibly TRBD2 (6 bases). Looked up from germline, CDR1 is LNHDA and CDR2 is SQIVND (reference sequence). Between the trimmed V and J ends, which lost 3 bases and 5 bases, there was a span of 14 bases. The CDR3 length is 14 residues. The CDR3 DNA follows: TGTGCCAGTAGTATCGGGGAGGATTGGGACGAGCAGTACTTC. Protein product: CASSIGEDWDEQYF.

The V gene is TRBV7-9, the J gene TRBJ1-5, with 7 bases that match TRBD1. The CDR3 totals 13 residues. V lost 4 bases, J lost 7 bases, and 4 bases stayed unmatched. The germline V gene encodes CDR1 SEHNR and CDR2 FQNEAQ (reference sequence). DNA of the CDR3: TGTGCCAGCAGCTCAACAGGGGTGCAGCCCCAGCATTTT. Its protein is CASSSTGVQPQHF.

This rearrangement joins TRBV28 to TRBJ1-2, with TRBD1 matching over 9 bases. The CDR3 consists of 12 residues. In germline, CDR1 is MDHEN, CDR2 SYDVKM. The J segment lost 5 bases and the V segment lost 6 bases, leaving 1 base of the junction unmatched. The CDR3 protein is CASRQGAYGYTF. CDR3 bases: TGTGCCAGCAGACAGGGGGCATATGGCTACACCTTC.

The chain is built from TRBV7-9 and TRBJ1-6; no reliable D call. Germline V gene data show CDR1 as SEHNR and CDR2 as FQNEAQ (reference sequence). The CDR3 length is 14 residues. The germline V and J ends were trimmed by 1 base and 10 bases, with 11 bases remaining between them. CDR3 sequence: CASSLVSSVSPLHF. The CDR3 DNA is TGTGCCAGCAGCTTAGTTAGCTCGGTCTCACCCCTCCACTTT.

J is TRBJ2-5 and V is TRBV25-1; 9 bases match TRBD2. CDR1 is MGHDK, CDR2 SYGVNS, per germline. J lost 5 bases, V lost 7 bases, and 14 bases had no gene match. The CDR3 sequence is 16 residues long. This CDR3 reads CASTPPGGSGGETQYF. The CDR3, as DNA: TGTGCCAGCACCCCACCCGGCGGTAGCGGGGGTGAGACCCAGTACTTC.

The V gene is TRBV7-9, the J gene TRBJ1-2, with 11 bases matching TRBD1. V shed 3 bases, J shed 0 bases, and the junction held 6 bases outside the gene matches. The CDR3 totals 17 residues. From germline, CDR1 is SEHNR and CDR2 FQNEAQ (reference sequence). The CDR3 region is CASSFAGTGGTNYGYTF. In nucleotides, the CDR3 is TGTGCCAGCAGCTTTGCCGGGACAGGGGGTACTAACTATGGCTACACCTTC. Together with reference TRBV7-9 and TRBJ1-2, the CDR3 gives the full variable domain: DTGVSQNPRHKITKRGQNVTFRCDPISEHNRLYWYRQTLGQGPEFLTYFQNEAQLEKSRLLSDRFSAERPKGSFSTLEIQRTEQGDSAMYLCASSFAGTGGTNYGYTFGSGTRLTVV.

This chain joins TRBV5-1 and TRBJ2-7, with 7 bases identical to TRBD1. Losses at the gene ends were 3 bases for V and 3 bases for J; bases not matched to a gene: 3. Germline V gene sequence: CDR1 SGHRS, CDR2 YFSETQ. The CDR3 runs 13 residues. CDR3 DNA: TGCGCCAGCAGCTGGGACAGCTTCTACGAGCAGTACTTC. It translates to CASSWDSFYEQYF.

This rearrangement joins TRBV5-1 to TRBJ1-2, with a weak D call TRBD1 (5 bases). V was shortened by 0 bases and J by 5 bases, with 11 bases between the two germline ends. Looked up from germline, CDR1 is SGHRS and CDR2 is YFSETQ. CDR3 length: 14 amino acids. The CDR3 region is CASSLGQPQYGYTF. The CDR3 DNA reads as TGCGCCAGCAGCTTGGGACAGCCCCAGTATGGCTACACCTTC.

The chain carries TRBV7-8 and TRBJ1-6; D not certain. Germline V gene sequence: CDR1 SGHVS, CDR2 FQNEAQ. Between the trimmed V and J ends, which lost 6 bases and 7 bases, there was a span of 16 bases. The CDR3 has 15 amino acids. This CDR3 is CASSGQIGPNSPLHF. CDR3 coding DNA: TGTGCCAGCAGTGGGCAAATTGGGCCAAATTCACCCCTCCACTTT. The entire variable domain, with the rest obtained from reference TRBV7-8 and TRBJ1-6, is as follows: GAGVSQSPRYKVAKRGQDVALRCDPISGHVSLFWYQQALGQGPEFLTYFQNEAQLDKSGLPSDRFFAERPEGSVSTLKIQRTQQEDSAVYLCASSGQIGPNSPLHFGNGTRLTVT.

The chain joins TRBV7-9 to TRBJ1-2; D unclear. Germline CDR1 is SEHNR and CDR2 is FQNEAQ (reference sequence). The CDR3 extends over 15 amino acids. Trimming shortened V by 1 base and J by 6 bases, and 15 bases separated the two germline ends. DNA for the CDR3: TGTGCCAGCAGCTTAGTCGCTGCACAGACAAATGGCTACACCTTC. Encoded protein: CASSLVAAQTNGYTF.

The chain couples TRBV10-2 to TRBJ2-1; TRBD2 aligns across 8 bases. Germline CDR1 reads WSHSY; CDR2 reads SAAADI. The J segment lost 3 bases and the V segment lost 7 bases, leaving 5 bases of the junction unmatched. This CDR3 has 14 amino acids. The DNA of the CDR3 is TGCGCCAGCACGGGGCTAGCGGGCTACAATGAGCAGTTCTTC. Translation gives CASTGLAGYNEQFF.

This clone was found a few times. V gene TRBV7-8 combines with J gene TRBJ1-6; D not resolved. Germline assignment: CDR1 SGHVS and CDR2 FQNEAQ. V was pared by 3 bases and J by 10 bases, with 10 bases between. This CDR3 is 13 amino acids long. CDR3 bases: TGTGCCAGCAGCTTTGGGAGATCCTCACCCCTCCACTTT. This encodes CASSFGRSSPLHF.

V is TRBV27 and J is TRBJ1-1, with unresolved D. Looked up from germline, CDR1 is MNHEY and CDR2 is SMNVEV (reference sequence). CDR3 size: 16 residues. V was trimmed by 5 bases and J by 1 base, leaving 17 bases between them. CDR3 loop: CASSLEGLRGNTEAFF. CDR3 bases: TGTGCCAGCAGTCTGGAGGGTCTGCGAGGGAACACTGAAGCTTTCTTT.

J is TRBJ2-7 and V is TRBV7-8; a weak D match, TRBD1 (5 bases). Per germline, CDR1 SGHVS and CDR2 FQNEAQ. The CDR3 has 16 residues. V shed 5 bases and J shed 6 bases, with 23 bases lying between them. The CDR3: CASSPGSSAGYREQYF. The CDR3 coding sequence is TGTGCCAGCAGCCCCGGCAGCTCGGCAGGGTACCGCGAGCAGTACTTC.

The chain is built from TRBV4-1 and TRBJ1-2, with D maybe TRBD1 (5 bases). V was shortened by 0 bases and J by 5 bases, with 19 bases between the two germline ends. There are 17 residues in the CDR3. Germline values: CDR1 MGHRA, CDR2 YSYEKL. CDR3 DNA sequence: TGCGCCAGCAGCCAAGATGCAGCACCCAGGGTTGGATATGGCTACACCTTC. Translation: CASSQDAAPRVGYGYTF.

The chain combines TRBV7-2 with TRBJ2-7, with D tentatively TRBD2 (5 bases). Trimming cost V 10 bases and J 3 bases, with 19 bases left between them. The CDR3 consists of 14 residues. CDR1 is SGHTA and CDR2 is FQGNSA in the germline V gene. This CDR3 reads CATPWARTCYEQYF. The CDR3 nucleotides are TGTGCCACCCCGTGGGCCAGGACTTGCTACGAGCAGTACTTC.

The V call is TRBV19, the J call TRBJ2-1, with 7 positions matching TRBD2. J lost 2 bases, V lost 8 bases, and 6 bases had no gene match. The CDR3 contains 14 residues. Germline assignment: CDR1 LNHDA and CDR2 SQIVND (reference sequence). The CDR3 bases are TGTGCCAGTGGGGGGAGGGCCACCTACAATGAGCAGTTCTTC. This encodes CASGGRATYNEQFF.

The rearrangement uses TRBV27 and TRBJ2-4; 8 positions match TRBD2. This CDR3 is built from 15 residues. CDR1 and CDR2 from the germline V gene are MNHEY and SMNVEV (reference sequence). Trimming at V came to 4 bases and at J to 4 bases, leaving 6 bases not matched to a gene. Here the CDR3 DNA reads TGTGCCAGCAGTTCGGCCGGGACTAGGAAAAACATTCAGTACTTC. It is translated as CASSSAGTRKNIQYF.

The chain recombines TRBV27 with TRBJ2-3; 8 nucleotides line up with TRBD2. Per the germline V gene, CDR1 is MNHEY and CDR2 is SMNVEV (reference sequence). Trimming removed 6 bases from V and 0 bases from J; junction bases left unmatched: 8. The CDR3 totals 16 residues. This CDR3 reads CASRLGSGTSTDTQYF. CDR3 bases: TGTGCCAGCAGGCTTGGTAGCGGGACTAGCACAGATACGCAGTATTTT.

The chain employs TRBV7-2 and TRBJ2-5, with 8 bases aligning to TRBD2. V shed 1 base, J shed 9 bases, and the junction held 13 bases outside the gene matches. Germline V lookup: CDR1 SGHTA, CDR2 FQGNSA. The CDR3 length is 16 residues. CDR3 sequence: CASSLEGTRGARAQYF. CDR3 nucleotide sequence: TGTGCCAGCAGCTTAGAAGGGACTAGAGGGGCAAGGGCCCAGTACTTC.

The chain employs TRBV14 and TRBJ2-5, with D perhaps TRBD2 (5 bases). This CDR3 spans 13 amino acids. Trimming removed 0 bases at V and 5 bases at J, with 7 bases between. CDR1 is SGHDN and CDR2 is FVKESK in the germline V gene. The CDR3 DNA reads TGTGCCAGCAGCCAAGAGAGGGTCGAGACCCAGTACTTC. This codes for CASSQERVETQYF. Together with reference TRBV14 and TRBJ2-5, the CDR3 gives the full variable domain: EAGVTQFPSHSVIEKGQTVTLRCDPISGHDNLYWYRRVMGKEIKFLLHFVKESKQDESGMPNNRFLAERTGGTYSTLKVQPAELEDSGVYFCASSQERVETQYFGPGTRLLVL.

This clone has just one count. The J gene is TRBJ1-3, the V gene TRBV6-5; a possible D gene is TRBD1 (5 bases). V shed 0 bases and J shed 9 bases, with 15 bases lying between them. This CDR3 has 15 residues. Germline loops: CDR1 MNHEY, CDR2 SVGAGI. CDR3 loop: CASSYSGLPGATIYF. CDR3 nucleotide sequence: TGTGCCAGCAGTTACTCGGGACTGCCTGGGGCCACCATATATTTT.

CDR3 sequence (DNA): TGTGCCAGCCTAACGTCAGGGGGCTTAGGAGGAAACACCATATATTTT. Translated: CASLTSGGLGGNTIYF. The V call is TRBV28, the J call TRBJ1-3; 8 bases map to TRBD1. The ends lost 8 bases at V and 4 bases at J; junction bases unmatched: 13. The germline CDR1 and CDR2 sequences are MDHEN and SYDVKM. There are 16 residues in the CDR3.

The chain is built from TRBV4-2 and TRBJ1-6; 7 bases align to TRBD1. The V gene's germline CDR1 is LGHNA and CDR2 YNFKEQ. This CDR3 has 18 residues. Germline trimming cut 1 base from V and 0 bases from J; bases unmatched to any gene: 6. CDR3 in DNA: TGTGCCAGCAGCCAAGTCGGACAGGATAGCTCCTATAATTCACCCCTCCACTTT. It translates to CASSQVGQDSSYNSPLHF.

The rearrangement uses TRBV4-3 and TRBJ2-3; tentative D call: TRBD2 (6 bases). The CDR3 covers 15 residues. Germline V gene sequence: CDR1 LGHNA, CDR2 YSLEER. V shed 0 bases and J shed 9 bases, with 16 bases lying between them. CDR3 DNA: TGCGCCAGCAGCCAAGATTCGGGTAGCGGCTCGACGCAGTATTTT. It yields the protein CASSQDSGSGSTQYF.

V and J are TRBV6-5 and TRBJ2-1, with TRBD2 identical over 12 bases. V lost 0 bases and J lost 9; bases outside the gene matches: 6. CDR1 is MNHEY and CDR2 is SVGAGI in the germline V gene. The CDR3 covers 16 residues. The CDR3 DNA follows: TGTGCCAGCAGTTACTCGAGGCTAGCGGGAGGGCTTGAGCAGTTCTTC. This codes for CASSYSRLAGGLEQFF.

This clone appeared a single time. This chain connects TRBV6-5 to TRBJ2-1, with 10 bases identical to TRBD1. After removal of 5 bases from V and 4 bases from J, the junction contained 5 bases not matched to a gene. Germline V gene data show CDR1 as MNHEY and CDR2 as SVGAGI. The CDR3 is made up of 15 amino acids. The CDR3 nucleotides are TGTGCCAGCAGTGGCGCGGGACAGGGGTACAATGAGCAGTTCTTC. This gives the protein CASSGAGQGYNEQFF.

This clone was seen just once. CDR3 DNA sequence: TGTGCCTGGCCAACTAGCGGGGCTTCTAAAGAGACCCAGTACTTC. Translated: CAWPTSGASKETQYF. V is TRBV30 and J is TRBJ2-5; TRBD2 matches at 10 bases. This CDR3 comprises 15 residues. V trimming: 5 bases; J trimming: 3 bases; junction bases outside the gene matches: 9. Germline assignment: CDR1 GTSNPN and CDR2 SVGIG (reference sequence).

V gene TRBV7-9 combines with J gene TRBJ1-5; a possible D gene is TRBD1 (5 bases). This CDR3 spans 15 amino acids. V lost 1 base, J lost 3 bases, and 10 bases lay in between. Germline CDR1 reads SEHNR; CDR2 reads FQNEAQ (reference sequence). The CDR3 bases are TGTGCCAGCAGCTTAGGTCGGGACTTCAATCAGCCCCAGCATTTT. As protein: CASSLGRDFNQPQHF.